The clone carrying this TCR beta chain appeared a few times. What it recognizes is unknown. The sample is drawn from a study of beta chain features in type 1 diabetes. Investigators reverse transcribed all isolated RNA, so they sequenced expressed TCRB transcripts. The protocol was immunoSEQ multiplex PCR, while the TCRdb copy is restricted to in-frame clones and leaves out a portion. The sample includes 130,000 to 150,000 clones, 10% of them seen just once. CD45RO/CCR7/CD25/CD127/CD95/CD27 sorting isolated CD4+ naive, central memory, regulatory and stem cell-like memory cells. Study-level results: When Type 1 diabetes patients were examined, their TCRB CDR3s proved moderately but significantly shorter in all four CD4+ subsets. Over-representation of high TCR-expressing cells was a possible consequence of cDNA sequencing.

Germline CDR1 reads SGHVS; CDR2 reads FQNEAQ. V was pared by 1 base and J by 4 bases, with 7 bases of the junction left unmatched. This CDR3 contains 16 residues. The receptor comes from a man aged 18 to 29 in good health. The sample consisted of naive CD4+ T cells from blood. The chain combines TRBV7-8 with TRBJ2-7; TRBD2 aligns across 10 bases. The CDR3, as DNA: TGTGCCAGCAGCTTAGTGAGGACTAGCGGTAAATACGAGCAGTACTTC. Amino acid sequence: CASSLVRTSGKYEQYF.